Sequencing of this TCR beta chain was carried out in a study of blood T cell repertoires in COVID-19. Overall study context: Some COVID-19 samples were acute and others convalescent; all came from the United States, Italy and Spain. PBMCs, B-cell-depleted T cells, or T cells were the source of the cDNA or gDNA that made up the material.

Per germline, CDR1 LGHDT and CDR2 YNNKEL (reference sequence). CDR3 length: 13 residues. V gave up 2 bases and J gave up 6 bases, with 10 bases separating them. This clone showed up just a few times. Under the authors' procedure: Reference gene primer amplification yielded estimated nucleated cell counts. Clones were sequenced by immunoSEQ multiplex PCR, and TCRdb holds only the in-frame ones, with some missing. The V and J calls and clone size were taken over from that table, and D and trimming were inferred from the DNA. The sample holds 100,000 to 130,000 clones; over 80% are singletons and the top ten take about 3.8%.

The V and J genes are TRBV3-1 (or the pseudogene TRBV3-2) and TRBJ1-2; D possibly corresponds to TRBD1 (6 bases). Material for sequencing was peripheral blood. This clonotype originated in a woman aged 70 to 79 with acute or convalescent COVID-19. The CDR3 nucleotides are TGTGCCAGCAGCCAATGGGACACCGATGGCTACACCTTC. It is translated as CASSQWDTDGYTF.